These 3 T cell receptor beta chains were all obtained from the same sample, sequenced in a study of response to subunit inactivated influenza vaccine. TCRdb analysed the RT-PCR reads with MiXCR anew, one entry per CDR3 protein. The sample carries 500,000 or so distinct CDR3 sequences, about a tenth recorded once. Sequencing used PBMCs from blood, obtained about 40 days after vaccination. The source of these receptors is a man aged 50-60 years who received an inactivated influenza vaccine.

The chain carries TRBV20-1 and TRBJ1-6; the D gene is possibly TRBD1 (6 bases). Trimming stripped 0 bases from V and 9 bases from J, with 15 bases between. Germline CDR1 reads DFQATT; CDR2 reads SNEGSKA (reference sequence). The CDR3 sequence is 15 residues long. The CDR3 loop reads CSARDGGQGSSPLHF. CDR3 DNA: TGCAGTGCTAGAGATGGGGGGCAGGGGAGTTCACCCCTCCACTTT.

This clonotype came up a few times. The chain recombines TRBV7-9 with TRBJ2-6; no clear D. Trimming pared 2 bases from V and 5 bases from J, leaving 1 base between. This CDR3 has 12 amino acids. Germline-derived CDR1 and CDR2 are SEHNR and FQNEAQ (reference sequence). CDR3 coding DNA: TGTGCCAGCAGCTTAAGGGCCAACGTCCTGACTTTC. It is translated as CASSLRANVLTF.

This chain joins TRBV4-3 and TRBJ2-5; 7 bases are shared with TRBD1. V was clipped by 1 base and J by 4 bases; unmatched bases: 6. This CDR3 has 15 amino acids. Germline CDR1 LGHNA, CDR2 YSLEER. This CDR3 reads CASSQVGQRGETQYF. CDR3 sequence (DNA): TGCGCCAGCAGCCAAGTGGGACAGAGGGGAGAGACCCAGTACTTC.